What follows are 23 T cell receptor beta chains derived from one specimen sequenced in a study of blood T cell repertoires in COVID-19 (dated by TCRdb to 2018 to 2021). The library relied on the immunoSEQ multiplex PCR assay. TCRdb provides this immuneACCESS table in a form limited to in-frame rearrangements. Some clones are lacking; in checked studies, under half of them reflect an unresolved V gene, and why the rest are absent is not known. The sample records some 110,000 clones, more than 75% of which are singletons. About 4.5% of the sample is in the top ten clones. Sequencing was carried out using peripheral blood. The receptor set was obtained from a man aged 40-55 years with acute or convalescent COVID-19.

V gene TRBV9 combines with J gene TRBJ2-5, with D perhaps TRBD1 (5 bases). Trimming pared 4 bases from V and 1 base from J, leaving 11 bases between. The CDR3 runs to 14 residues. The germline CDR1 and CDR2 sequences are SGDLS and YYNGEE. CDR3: CASSTSQGQETQYF. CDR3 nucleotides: TGTGCCAGCAGCACAAGTCAGGGCCAAGAGACCCAGTACTTC.

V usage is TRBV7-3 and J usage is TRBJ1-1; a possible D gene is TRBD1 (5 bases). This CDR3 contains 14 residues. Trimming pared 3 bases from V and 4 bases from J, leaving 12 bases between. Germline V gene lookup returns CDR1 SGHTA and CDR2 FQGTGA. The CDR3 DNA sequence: TGTGCCAGCAGCTTGTCAGGGAGGAGCACTGAAGCTTTCTTT. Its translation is CASSLSGRSTEAFF.

In DNA form, the CDR3 reads TGTGCCAGTAGTATAGGGAGTAACTATGGCTACACCTTC. It translates to CASSIGSNYGYTF. V and J are TRBV19 and TRBJ1-2; D gene unclear. Trimming shortened V by 1 base and J by 1 base, and 4 bases separated the two germline ends. There are 13 residues in the CDR3. The V gene's germline CDR1 is LNHDA and CDR2 SQIVND (reference sequence).

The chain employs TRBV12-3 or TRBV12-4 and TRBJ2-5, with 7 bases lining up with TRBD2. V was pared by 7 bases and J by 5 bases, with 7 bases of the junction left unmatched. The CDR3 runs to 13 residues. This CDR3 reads CASTTTSLETQYF. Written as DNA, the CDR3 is TGTGCCAGCACTACGACTAGCCTGGAGACCCAGTACTTC.

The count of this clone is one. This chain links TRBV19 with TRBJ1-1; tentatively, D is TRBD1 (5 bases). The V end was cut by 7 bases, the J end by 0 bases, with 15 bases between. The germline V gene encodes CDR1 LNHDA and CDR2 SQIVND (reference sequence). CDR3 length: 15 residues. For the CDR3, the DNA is TGTGCCAGTACCCTGCTATCAGGGCTGAACACTGAAGCTTTCTTT. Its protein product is CASTLLSGLNTEAFF.

The DNA for the CDR3 is TGTGCCAGTAGCGCGGGACTGGCTAACACCGGGGAGCTGTTTTTT. It yields the protein CASSAGLANTGELFF. The V call is TRBV19, the J call TRBJ2-2; possibly TRBD2 for D (6 bases). Trimming took 6 bases from V and 2 from J, leaving 13 bases between them. The CDR3 consists of 15 residues. The germline gives CDR1 LNHDA, CDR2 SQIVND (reference sequence).

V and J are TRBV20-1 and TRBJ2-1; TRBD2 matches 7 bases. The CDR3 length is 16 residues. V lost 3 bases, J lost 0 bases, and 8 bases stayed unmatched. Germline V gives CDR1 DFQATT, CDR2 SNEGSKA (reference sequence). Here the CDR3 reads CSASGAGDFSYNEQFF. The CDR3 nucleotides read TGCAGTGCTAGTGGGGCGGGGGATTTCTCCTACAATGAGCAGTTCTTC.

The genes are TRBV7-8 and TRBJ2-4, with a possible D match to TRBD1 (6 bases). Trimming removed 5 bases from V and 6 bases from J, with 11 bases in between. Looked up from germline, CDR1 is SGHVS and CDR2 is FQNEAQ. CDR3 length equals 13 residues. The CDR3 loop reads CASSTGTLNIQYF. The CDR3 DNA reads TGTGCCAGCAGCACCGGGACACTAAACATTCAGTACTTC.

CDR3 nucleotides: TGTGCCAGCAGCTTAGCTTTAGGGGGCGAGACCCAGTACTTC. Amino acids: CASSLALGGETQYF. V usage is TRBV7-9 and J usage is TRBJ2-5; TRBD1 agrees at 7 bases. V was clipped by 0 bases and J by 5 bases; unmatched bases: 3. The CDR3 is made up of 14 amino acids. Germline CDR1 reads SEHNR; CDR2 reads FQNEAQ (reference sequence).

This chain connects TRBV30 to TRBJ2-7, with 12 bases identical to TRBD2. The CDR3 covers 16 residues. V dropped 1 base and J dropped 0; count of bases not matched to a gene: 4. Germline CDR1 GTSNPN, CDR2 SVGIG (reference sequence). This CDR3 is CAWSAPTSGSSYEQYF. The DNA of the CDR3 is TGTGCCTGGAGTGCCCCGACTAGCGGGAGCTCCTACGAGCAGTACTTC.

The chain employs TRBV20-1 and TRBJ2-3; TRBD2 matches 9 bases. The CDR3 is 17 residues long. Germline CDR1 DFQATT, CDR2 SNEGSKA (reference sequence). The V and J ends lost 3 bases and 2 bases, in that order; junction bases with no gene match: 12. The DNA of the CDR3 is TGCAGTGCTAGTAGGACTAGCGCGTCCCTGGACACAGATACGCAGTATTTT. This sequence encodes CSASRTSASLDTDTQYF.

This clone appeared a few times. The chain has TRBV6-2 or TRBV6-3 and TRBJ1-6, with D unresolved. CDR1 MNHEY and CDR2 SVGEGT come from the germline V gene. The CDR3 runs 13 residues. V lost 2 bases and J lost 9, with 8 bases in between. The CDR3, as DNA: TGTGCCAGCAGTTACCCGGGGAGTTCACCCCTCCACTTT. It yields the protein CASSYPGSSPLHF.

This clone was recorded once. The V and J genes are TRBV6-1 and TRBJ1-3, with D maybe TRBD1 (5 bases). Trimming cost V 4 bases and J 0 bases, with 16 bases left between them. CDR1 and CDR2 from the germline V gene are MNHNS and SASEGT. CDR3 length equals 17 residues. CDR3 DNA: TGTGCCAGCAGTGTCCGGCGGGGCAGGTCCTCTGGAAACACCATATATTTT. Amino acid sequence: CASSVRRGRSSGNTIYF.

This CDR3 reads CASSLGSGSSYNSPLHF. CDR3 sequence (DNA): TGTGCCAGCAGCTTGGGGTCCGGTAGCTCCTATAATTCACCCCTCCACTTT. The chain is built from TRBV5-4 and TRBJ1-6; no definite D call. Trimming shortened V by 0 bases and J by 0 bases, and 10 bases separated the two germline ends. Germline values: CDR1 SGHNT, CDR2 YYREEE (reference sequence). The CDR3 loop spans 17 amino acids.

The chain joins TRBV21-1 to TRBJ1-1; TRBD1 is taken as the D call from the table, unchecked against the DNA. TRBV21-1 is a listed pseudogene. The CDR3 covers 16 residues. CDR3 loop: CASRKGRRGQNTEAFF. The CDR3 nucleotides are TGTGCCAGCAGGAAGGGACGCAGGGGGCAGAACACTGAAGCTTTCTTT.

CDR3 residues: CASSFRTGNNQPQHF. Here the CDR3 DNA reads TGTGCCAGCAGCTTTAGGACAGGGAACAATCAGCCCCAGCATTTT. The rearrangement links TRBV5-6 to TRBJ1-5; 8 bases line up with TRBD1. V shed 2 bases, J shed 3 bases, and the junction held 4 bases outside the gene matches. Per germline, CDR1 SGHDT and CDR2 YYEEEE. The CDR3 has 15 residues. Full variable domain (missing parts from reference TRBV5-6 and TRBJ1-5): DAGVTQSPTHLIKTRGQQVTLRCSPKSGHDTVSWYQQALGQGPQFIFQYYEEEERQRGNFPDRFSGHQFPNYSSELNVNALLLGDSALYLCASSFRTGNNQPQHFGDGTRLSIL.

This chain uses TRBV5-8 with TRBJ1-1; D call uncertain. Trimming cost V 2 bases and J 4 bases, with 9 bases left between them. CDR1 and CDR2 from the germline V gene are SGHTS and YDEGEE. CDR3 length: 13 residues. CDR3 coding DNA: TGTGCCAGCAGCTTCAACTCGATCACTGAAGCTTTCTTT. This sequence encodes CASSFNSITEAFF.

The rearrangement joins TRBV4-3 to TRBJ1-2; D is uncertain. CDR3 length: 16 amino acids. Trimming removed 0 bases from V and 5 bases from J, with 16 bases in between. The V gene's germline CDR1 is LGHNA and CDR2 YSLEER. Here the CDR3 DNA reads TGCGCCAGCAGCCAAGATTGGGCTGGGCAGGAATATGGCTACACCTTC. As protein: CASSQDWAGQEYGYTF.

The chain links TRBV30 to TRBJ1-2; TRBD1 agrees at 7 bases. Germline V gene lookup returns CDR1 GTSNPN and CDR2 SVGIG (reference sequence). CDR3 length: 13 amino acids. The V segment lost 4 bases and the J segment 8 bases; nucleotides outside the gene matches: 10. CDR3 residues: CAWTPGGSGGYTF. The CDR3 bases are TGTGCCTGGACCCCAGGGGGTTCAGGCGGCTACACCTTC.

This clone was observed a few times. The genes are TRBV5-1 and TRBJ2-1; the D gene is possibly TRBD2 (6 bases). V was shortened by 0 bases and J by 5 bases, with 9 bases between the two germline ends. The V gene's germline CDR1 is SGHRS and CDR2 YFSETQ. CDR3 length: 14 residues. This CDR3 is CASSLAQRDNEQFF. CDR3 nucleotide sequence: TGCGCCAGCAGCTTGGCCCAGCGGGACAATGAGCAGTTCTTC.

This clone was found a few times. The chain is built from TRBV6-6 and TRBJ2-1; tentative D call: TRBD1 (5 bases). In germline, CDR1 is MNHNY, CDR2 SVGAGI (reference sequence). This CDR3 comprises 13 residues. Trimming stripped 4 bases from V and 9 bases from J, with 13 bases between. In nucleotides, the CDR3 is TGTGCCAGCAGTTTCAAGCGTGGGGCTGAGCAGTTCTTC. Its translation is CASSFKRGAEQFF.

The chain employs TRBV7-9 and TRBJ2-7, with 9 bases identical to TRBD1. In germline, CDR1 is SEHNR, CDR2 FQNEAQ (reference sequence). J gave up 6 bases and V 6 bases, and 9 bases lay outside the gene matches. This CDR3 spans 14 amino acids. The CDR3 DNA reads TGTGCCAGCAGGCCCGGGACAGGGTCATTCGAGCAGTACTTC. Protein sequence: CASRPGTGSFEQYF.

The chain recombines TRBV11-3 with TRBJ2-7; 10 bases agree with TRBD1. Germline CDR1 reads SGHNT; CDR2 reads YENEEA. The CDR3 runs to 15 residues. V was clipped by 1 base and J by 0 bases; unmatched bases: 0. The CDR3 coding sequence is TGTGCCAGCAGCTTAGGGACAGGGGGCTCCTACGAGCAGTACTTC. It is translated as CASSLGTGGSYEQYF.